The 9 T cell receptor beta chains given below trace back to one sample, sequenced in a study of identical twins. TCRdb used MiXCR to reprocess the 5' RACE reads, holding one entry per CDR3 protein. Counted here are approximately 890,000 distinct CDR3 sequences, more than 9% occurring once; the ten biggest clones make up around 1.6%. These records were also assigned to another study, of yellow fever vaccine responses in identical twins.

The sample comprised PBMCs. The source is a young woman in good health.

The rearrangement joins TRBV7-3 to TRBJ2-5; D perhaps matches TRBD2 (5 bases). V gave up 9 bases and J gave up 3 bases, with 14 bases separating them. Germline values: CDR1 SGHTA, CDR2 FQGTGA. The CDR3 is made up of 13 amino acids. The CDR3 sequence is CASSEYNEETQYF. In DNA, the CDR3 is TGTGCCAGTAGCGAGTATAACGAAGAGACCCAGTACTTC.

This rearrangement joins TRBV20-1 to TRBJ1-2; D unclear. The V end was cut by 0 bases, the J end by 4 bases, with 9 bases between. Germline-derived CDR1 and CDR2 are DFQATT and SNEGSKA (reference sequence). The CDR3 spans 13 residues. The CDR3 protein is CSAREGPGYGYTF. The DNA of the CDR3 is TGCAGTGCTAGAGAAGGACCAGGCTATGGCTACACCTTC.

CDR3 region: CASRGQARTEAFF. CDR3 sequence (DNA): TGTGCCAGCAGGGGACAGGCACGGACTGAAGCTTTCTTT. The chain is built from TRBV7-9 and TRBJ1-1; 8 nucleotides line up with TRBD1. The ends lost 6 bases at V and 5 bases at J; junction bases unmatched: 5. There are 13 residues in the CDR3. The V gene's germline CDR1 is SEHNR and CDR2 FQNEAQ (reference sequence).

This chain joins TRBV11-2 and TRBJ2-1; no firm D call. The CDR3 is made up of 12 amino acids. V was trimmed by 1 base and J by 8 bases, leaving 6 bases between them. Germline values: CDR1 SGHAT, CDR2 FQNNGV. The CDR3 sequence: CASSLGIHEQFF. The CDR3 DNA sequence: TGTGCCAGCAGCTTAGGAATCCATGAGCAGTTCTTC.

This chain uses TRBV29-1 with TRBJ1-3, with TRBD1 as a possible D gene (5 bases). V was pared by 2 bases and J by 4 bases, with 12 bases between. CDR1 and CDR2 (germline): SQVTM, ANQGSEA. The CDR3 is made up of 14 amino acids. The CDR3 is CSVERRGAGNTIYF. The DNA of the CDR3 is TGCAGCGTTGAAAGGAGAGGGGCCGGAAACACCATATATTTT.

The chain uses TRBV19 and TRBJ1-2, with D tentatively TRBD1 (5 bases). V was shortened by 0 bases and J by 3 bases, with 17 bases between the two germline ends. The CDR3 is 17 amino acids. Germline loops: CDR1 LNHDA, CDR2 SQIVND (reference sequence). CDR3: CASSIDSTAVLYYGYTF. CDR3 nucleotides: TGTGCCAGTAGTATAGATTCGACAGCGGTTCTCTACTATGGCTACACCTTC.

This clonotype turned up a few times. The rearrangement joins TRBV10-3 to TRBJ2-3; TRBD2 agrees at 9 bases. CDR3 size: 14 residues. With 10 bases clipped from V and 5 bases from J, the junction kept 10 bases outside the gene matches. Germline CDR1 and CDR2: ENHRY and SYGVKD. The chain's CDR3 is CATGERGAGDTQYF. CDR3 DNA: TGTGCCACCGGGGAGCGGGGGGCAGGAGATACGCAGTATTTT.

This chain uses TRBV27 with TRBJ2-7, with TRBD1 matching 9 bases. Looked up from germline, CDR1 is MNHEY and CDR2 is SMNVEV (reference sequence). Unmatched junction bases numbered 6, after V lost 9 bases and J lost 6 bases. The CDR3 runs to 12 residues. The CDR3 sequence: CASATGGGEQYV. The CDR3 nucleotides read TGTGCCAGTGCAACAGGGGGCGGCGAGCAGTACGTC.

This clonotype was recorded a few times. The gene calls are TRBV11-2 and TRBJ2-7, with 15 bases identical to TRBD2. This CDR3 spans 17 amino acids. Losses at the gene ends were 5 bases for V and 2 bases for J; bases not matched to a gene: 7. Germline CDR1 SGHAT, CDR2 FQNNGV. The CDR3 is CASSPGTSGRFPYEQYF. CDR3 coding DNA: TGTGCCAGCAGCCCGGGGACTAGCGGGAGGTTCCCCTACGAGCAGTACTTC.